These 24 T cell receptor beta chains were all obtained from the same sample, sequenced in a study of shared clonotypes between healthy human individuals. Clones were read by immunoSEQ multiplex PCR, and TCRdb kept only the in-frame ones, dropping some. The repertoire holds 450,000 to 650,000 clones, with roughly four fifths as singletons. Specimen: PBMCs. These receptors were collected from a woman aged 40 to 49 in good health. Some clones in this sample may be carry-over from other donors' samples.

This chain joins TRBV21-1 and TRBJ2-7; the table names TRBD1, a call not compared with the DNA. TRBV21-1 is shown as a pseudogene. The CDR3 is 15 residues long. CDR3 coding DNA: TGTGCCAGCAGCAAAGGGGCCAACAGTACCTACGAGCAGTACTTC. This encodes CASSKGANSTYEQYF.

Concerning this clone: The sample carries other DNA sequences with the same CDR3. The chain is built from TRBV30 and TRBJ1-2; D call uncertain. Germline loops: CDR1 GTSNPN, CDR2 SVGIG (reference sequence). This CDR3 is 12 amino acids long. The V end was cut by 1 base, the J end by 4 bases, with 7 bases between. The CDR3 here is CAWSGGSYGYTF. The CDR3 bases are TGTGCCTGGAGTGGCGGGAGCTATGGCTACACCTTC.

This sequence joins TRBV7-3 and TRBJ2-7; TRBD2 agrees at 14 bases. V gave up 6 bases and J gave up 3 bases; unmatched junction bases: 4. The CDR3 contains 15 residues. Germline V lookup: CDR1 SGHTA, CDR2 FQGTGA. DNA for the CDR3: TGTGCCAGCAGTAAGGGACTAGCGGGAGACTACGAGCAGTACTTC. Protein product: CASSKGLAGDYEQYF.

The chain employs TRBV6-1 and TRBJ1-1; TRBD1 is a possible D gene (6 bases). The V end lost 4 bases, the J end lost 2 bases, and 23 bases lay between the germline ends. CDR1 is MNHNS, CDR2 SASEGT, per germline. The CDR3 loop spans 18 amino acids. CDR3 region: CASSANRETGVVNTEAFF. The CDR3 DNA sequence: TGTGCCAGCAGTGCGAACAGGGAGACGGGTGTAGTTAACACTGAAGCTTTCTTT.

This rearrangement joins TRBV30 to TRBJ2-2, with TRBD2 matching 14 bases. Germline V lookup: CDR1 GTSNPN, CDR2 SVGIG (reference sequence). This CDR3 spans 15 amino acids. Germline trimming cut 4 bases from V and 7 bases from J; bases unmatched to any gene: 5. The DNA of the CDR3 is TGTGCCTGGACCGGGACTAGCGGGAGTATCGGGGAGCTGTTTTTT. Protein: CAWTGTSGSIGELFF.

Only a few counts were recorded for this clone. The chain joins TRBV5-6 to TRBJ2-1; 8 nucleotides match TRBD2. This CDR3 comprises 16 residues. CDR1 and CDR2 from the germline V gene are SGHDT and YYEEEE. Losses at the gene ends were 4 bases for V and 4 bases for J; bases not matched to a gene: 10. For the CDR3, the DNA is TGTGCCAGCAGCGTCCGGTCGGTAGCGGGGTACAATGAGCAGTTCTTC. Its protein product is CASSVRSVAGYNEQFF. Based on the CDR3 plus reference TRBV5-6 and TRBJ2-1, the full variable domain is DAGVTQSPTHLIKTRGQQVTLRCSPKSGHDTVSWYQQALGQGPQFIFQYYEEEERQRGNFPDRFSGHQFPNYSSELNVNALLLGDSALYLCASSVRSVAGYNEQFFGPGTRLTVL.

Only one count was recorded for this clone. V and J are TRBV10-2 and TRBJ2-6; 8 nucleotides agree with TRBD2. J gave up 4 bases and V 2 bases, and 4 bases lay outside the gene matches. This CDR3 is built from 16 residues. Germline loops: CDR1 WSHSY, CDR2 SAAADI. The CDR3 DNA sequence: TGCGCCAGCAGTGAGGGACTAGCTTCCGGGGCCAACGTCCTGACTTTC. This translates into CASSEGLASGANVLTF.

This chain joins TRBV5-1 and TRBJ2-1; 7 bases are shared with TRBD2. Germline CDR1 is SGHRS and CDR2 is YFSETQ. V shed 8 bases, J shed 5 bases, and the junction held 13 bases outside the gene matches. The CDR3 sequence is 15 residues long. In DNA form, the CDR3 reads TGCGCCAGTCGGGCGGGAGTAGAATACGACAATGAGCAGTTCTTC. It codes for CASRAGVEYDNEQFF.

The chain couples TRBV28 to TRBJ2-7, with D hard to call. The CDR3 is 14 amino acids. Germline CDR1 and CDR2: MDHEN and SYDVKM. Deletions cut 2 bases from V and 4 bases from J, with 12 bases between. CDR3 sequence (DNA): TGTGCCAGCAGTTTACGTTTACGCCTATACGAGCAGTACTTC. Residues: CASSLRLRLYEQYF.

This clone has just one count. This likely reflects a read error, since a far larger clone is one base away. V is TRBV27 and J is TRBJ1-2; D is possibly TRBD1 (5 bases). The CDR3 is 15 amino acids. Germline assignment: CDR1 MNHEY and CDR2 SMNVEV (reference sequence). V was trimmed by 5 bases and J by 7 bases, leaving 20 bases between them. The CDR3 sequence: CASSRPPPGTRGYTF. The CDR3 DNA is TGTGCCAGCAGTCGACCCCCCCCGGGGACCCGTGGCTACACCTTC.

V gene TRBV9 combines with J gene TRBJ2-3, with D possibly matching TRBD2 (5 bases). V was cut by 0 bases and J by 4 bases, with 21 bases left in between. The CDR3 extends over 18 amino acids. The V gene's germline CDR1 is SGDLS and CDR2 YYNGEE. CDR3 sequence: CASSVALLSGPGADTQYF. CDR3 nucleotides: TGTGCCAGCAGCGTAGCCCTCCTGAGCGGACCTGGGGCAGATACGCAGTATTTT.

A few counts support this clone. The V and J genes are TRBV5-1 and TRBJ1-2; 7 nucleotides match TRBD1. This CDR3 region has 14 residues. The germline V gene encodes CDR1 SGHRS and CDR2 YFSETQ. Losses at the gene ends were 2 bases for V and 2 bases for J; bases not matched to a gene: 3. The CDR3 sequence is CASSLQGSNYGYTF. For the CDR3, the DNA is TGCGCCAGCAGCTTACAGGGGTCAAACTATGGCTACACCTTC.

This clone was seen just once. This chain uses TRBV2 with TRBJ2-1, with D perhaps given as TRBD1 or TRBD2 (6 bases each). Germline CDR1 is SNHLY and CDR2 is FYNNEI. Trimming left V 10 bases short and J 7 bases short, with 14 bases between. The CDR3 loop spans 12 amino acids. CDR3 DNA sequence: TGTGCCACCTCGGGGGCGGGAAATGAGCAGTTCTTC. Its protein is CATSGAGNEQFF.

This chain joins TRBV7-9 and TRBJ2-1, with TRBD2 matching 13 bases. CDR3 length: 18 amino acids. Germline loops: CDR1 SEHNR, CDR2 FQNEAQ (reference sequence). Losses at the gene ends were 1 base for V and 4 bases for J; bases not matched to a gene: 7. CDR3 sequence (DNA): TGTGCCAGCAGCTTAGTGAGACTAGCGGGAGGCTCATACAATGAGCAGTTCTTC. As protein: CASSLVRLAGGSYNEQFF. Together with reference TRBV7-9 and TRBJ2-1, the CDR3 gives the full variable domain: DTGVSQNPRHKITKRGQNVTFRCDPISEHNRLYWYRQTLGQGPEFLTYFQNEAQLEKSRLLSDRFSAERPKGSFSTLEIQRTEQGDSAMYLCASSLVRLAGGSYNEQFFGPGTRLTVL.

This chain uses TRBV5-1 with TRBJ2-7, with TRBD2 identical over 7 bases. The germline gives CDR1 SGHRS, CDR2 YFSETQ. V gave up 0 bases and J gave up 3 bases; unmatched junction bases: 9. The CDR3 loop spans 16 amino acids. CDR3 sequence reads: CASSLDLAAGSYEQYF. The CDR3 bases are TGCGCCAGCAGCTTGGATCTGGCAGCGGGGAGCTACGAGCAGTACTTC.

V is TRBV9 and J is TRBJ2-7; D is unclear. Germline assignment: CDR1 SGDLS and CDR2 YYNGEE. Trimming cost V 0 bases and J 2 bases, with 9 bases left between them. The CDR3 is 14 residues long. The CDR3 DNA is TGTGCCAGCAGCGTAGGGATCGGGCCCTACGAGCAGTACTTC. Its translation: CASSVGIGPYEQYF.

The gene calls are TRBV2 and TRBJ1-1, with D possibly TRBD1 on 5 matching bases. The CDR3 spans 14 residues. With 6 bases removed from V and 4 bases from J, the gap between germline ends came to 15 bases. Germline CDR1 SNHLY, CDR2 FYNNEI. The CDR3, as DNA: TGTGCCAGCAGGAGGGCAGGGTCGGGCACTGAAGCTTTCTTT. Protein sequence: CASRRAGSGTEAFF.

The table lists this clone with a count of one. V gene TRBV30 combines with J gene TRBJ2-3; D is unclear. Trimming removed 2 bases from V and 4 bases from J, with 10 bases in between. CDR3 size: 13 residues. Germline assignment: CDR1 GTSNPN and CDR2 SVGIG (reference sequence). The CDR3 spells CAWSTGVPDTQYF. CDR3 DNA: TGTGCCTGGAGTACTGGCGTGCCAGATACGCAGTATTTT.

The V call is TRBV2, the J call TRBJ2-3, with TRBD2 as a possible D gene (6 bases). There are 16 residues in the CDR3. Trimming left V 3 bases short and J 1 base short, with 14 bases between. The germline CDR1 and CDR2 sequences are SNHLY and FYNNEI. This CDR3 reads CASSERLVMGTDTQYF. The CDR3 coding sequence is TGTGCCAGCAGTGAGCGACTAGTGATGGGCACAGATACGCAGTATTTT.

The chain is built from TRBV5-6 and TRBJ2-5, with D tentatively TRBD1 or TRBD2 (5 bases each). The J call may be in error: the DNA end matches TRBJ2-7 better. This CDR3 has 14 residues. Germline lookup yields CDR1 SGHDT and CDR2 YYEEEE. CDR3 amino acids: CASSLDPGTYEQYF. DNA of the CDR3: TGTGCCAGCAGCTTGGACCCCGGGACGTACGAGCAGTACTTC.

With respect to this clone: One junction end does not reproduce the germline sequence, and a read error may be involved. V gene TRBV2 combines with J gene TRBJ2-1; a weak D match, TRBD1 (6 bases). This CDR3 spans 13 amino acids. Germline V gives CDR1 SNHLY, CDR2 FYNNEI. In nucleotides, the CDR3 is TGTGCCGGCAGACAGGTGCCATACAATGAGCAGTTCTTC. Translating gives CAGRQVPYNEQFF.

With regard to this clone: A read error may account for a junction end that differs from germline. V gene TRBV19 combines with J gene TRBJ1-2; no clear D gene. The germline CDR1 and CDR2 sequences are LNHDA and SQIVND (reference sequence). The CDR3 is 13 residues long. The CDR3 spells CASTALNSDGYIF. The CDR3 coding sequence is TGTGCCAGTACCGCCCTCAACTCAGATGGCTACATCTTC. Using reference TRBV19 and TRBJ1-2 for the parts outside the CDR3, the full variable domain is DGGITQSPKYLFRKEGQNVTLSCEQNLNHDAMYWYRQDPGQGLRLIYYSQIVNDFQKGDIAEGYSVSREKKESFPLTVTSAQKNPTAFYLCASTALNSDGYIFGSGTRLTVV.

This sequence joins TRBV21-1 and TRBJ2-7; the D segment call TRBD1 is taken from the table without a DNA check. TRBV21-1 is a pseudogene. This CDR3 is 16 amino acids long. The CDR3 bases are TGTGCCAGCAGCAAAGTCCCGGGACAGTGCTCCTACGAGCAGTACTTC. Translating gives CASSKVPGQCSYEQYF.

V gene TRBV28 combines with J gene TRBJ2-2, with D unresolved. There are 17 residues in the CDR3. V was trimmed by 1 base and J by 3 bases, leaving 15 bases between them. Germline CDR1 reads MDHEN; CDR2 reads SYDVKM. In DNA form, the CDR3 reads TGTGCCAGCAGTTTATTTAGGCCCTCCGACGACACCGGGGAGCTGTTTTTT. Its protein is CASSLFRPSDDTGELFF.